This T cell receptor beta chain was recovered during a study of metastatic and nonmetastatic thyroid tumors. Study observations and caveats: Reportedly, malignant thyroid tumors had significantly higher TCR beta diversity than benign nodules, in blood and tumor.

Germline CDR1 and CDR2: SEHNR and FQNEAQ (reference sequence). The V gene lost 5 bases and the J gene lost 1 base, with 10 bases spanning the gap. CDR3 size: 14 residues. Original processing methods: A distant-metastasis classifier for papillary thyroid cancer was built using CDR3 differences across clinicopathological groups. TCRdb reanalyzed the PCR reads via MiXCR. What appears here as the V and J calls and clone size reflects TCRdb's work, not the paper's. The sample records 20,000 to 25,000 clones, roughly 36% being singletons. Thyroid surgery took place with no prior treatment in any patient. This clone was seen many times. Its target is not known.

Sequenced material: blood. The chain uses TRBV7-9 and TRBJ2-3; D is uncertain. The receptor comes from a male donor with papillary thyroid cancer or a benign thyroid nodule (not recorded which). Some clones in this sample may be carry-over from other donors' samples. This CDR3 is CASSEGWGTDTQYF. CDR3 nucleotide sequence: TGTGCCAGCAGCGAAGGTTGGGGCACAGATACGCAGTATTTT.